These 17 T cell receptor beta chains came from one sample sequenced in a study of T-cell memory formation after mild COVID-19. MiXCR was run by TCRdb on the 5' RACE reads, yielding one entry per CDR3 protein. Of tens of thousands of distinct CDR3 sequences detected, about 6.8% appear once; the ten largest clones hold 0.65% to 0.85%. Sequencing was performed on PBMCs or a T cell subset sorted from them (not recorded which). The receptors were gathered from an adult who had mild COVID-19 (a few samples of this study predate the infection). Cell type and time point are not known.

This clonotype has more than one count but fewer than ten. The rearrangement joins TRBV20-1 to TRBJ1-2; D is possibly TRBD1 (5 bases). This CDR3 comprises 11 residues. Germline V gives CDR1 DFQATT, CDR2 SNEGSKA (reference sequence). V dropped 3 bases and J dropped 8 bases, with 10 bases sitting between them. The CDR3 DNA follows: TGCAGTGCTAGTGGGGACGGAGGCTACACCTTC. Protein sequence: CSASGDGGYTF.

This clonotype was observed many times. The CDR3 nucleotides read TGCGCCAGCAGCCAAGAGGGGACAGGCACAGATACGCAGTATTTT. Its protein is CASSQEGTGTDTQYF. The chain recombines TRBV4-3 with TRBJ2-3; the match to TRBD1 covers 7 bases. Germline CDR1 LGHNA, CDR2 YSLEER. The CDR3 contains 15 residues. V was clipped by 0 bases and J by 1 base; unmatched bases: 1.

The table lists this clonotype with many counts. The V gene is TRBV7-2, the J gene TRBJ2-1; 11 bases line up with TRBD2. Germline CDR1 SGHTA, CDR2 FQGNSA. The CDR3 loop spans 17 amino acids. With V trimmed by 2 bases and J by 5 bases, 8 bases remained unmatched. The CDR3 bases are TGTGCCAGCAGCTTAAGGGGGCTAGCGGGAGGTCACAATGAGCAGTTCTTC. Amino acids: CASSLRGLAGGHNEQFF.

Concerning this clonotype itself: A much more abundant neighbour one base away suggests this may be a read error. CDR3 amino acids: CASSLMARHSIYEQYF. For the CDR3, the DNA is TGTGCCAGCAGTCTCATGGCTCGGCACTCGATCTACGAGCAGTACTTC. J is TRBJ2-7 and V is TRBV5-5; D gene unclear. Germline V gene lookup returns CDR1 SGHKS and CDR2 YYEKEE (reference sequence). The CDR3 length is 16 residues. Trimming removed 5 bases at V and 3 bases at J, with 21 bases between.

Ten or more counts support this clonotype. V is TRBV6-5 and J is TRBJ2-3, with D tentatively TRBD1 or TRBD2 (5 bases each). Trimming took off 6 bases at V and 5 bases at J, with 9 bases between the two ends. Germline V gene lookup returns CDR1 MNHEY and CDR2 SVGAGI. This CDR3 spans 12 amino acids. CDR3 sequence: CASSAGRDTQYF. The CDR3 nucleotides are TGTGCCAGCAGCGCAGGGAGAGATACGCAGTATTTT.

This clonotype was seen many times. J is TRBJ2-7 and V is TRBV4-2, with 8 bases fitting TRBD2. Germline CDR1 and CDR2: LGHNA and YNFKEQ. The CDR3 is 15 amino acids. V shed 4 bases and J 2 bases; nucleotides not matched to a gene: 7. The CDR3 protein is CASSLQREQTYEQYF. The CDR3 region has the DNA TGTGCCAGCAGCCTCCAGCGGGAGCAAACCTACGAGCAGTACTTC.

This clonotype came up many times. V is TRBV7-2 and J is TRBJ1-5; tentatively, D is TRBD1 (5 bases). V shed 7 bases and J shed 5 bases, with 18 bases lying between them. The V gene's germline CDR1 is SGHTA and CDR2 FQGNSA. The CDR3 runs 15 residues. The CDR3 nucleotides read TGTGCCAGCACCCCCCAGGGACTGGGTGATCAGCCCCAGCATTTT. Its translation is CASTPQGLGDQPQHF.

This clonotype was recorded at least ten times. The chain links TRBV7-9 to TRBJ2-2; unclear D gene. Germline V gives CDR1 SEHNR, CDR2 FQNEAQ (reference sequence). The length of the CDR3 is 13 residues. Trimming removed 11 bases at V and 1 base at J, with 11 bases between. CDR3 bases: TGTGCCTACAACTCCGGGAACACCGGGGAGCTGTTTTTT. Encoded protein: CAYNSGNTGELFF.

V is TRBV20-1 and J is TRBJ1-1, with 7 bases fitting TRBD1. The germline V gene has CDR1 DFQATT and CDR2 SNEGSKA (reference sequence). CDR3 size: 15 residues. V lost 4 bases, J lost 1 base, and 9 bases stayed unmatched. CDR3 DNA sequence: TGCAGTGCTACACCTTATAACAGGGGGAACACTGAAGCTTTCTTT. It encodes CSATPYNRGNTEAFF.

The J gene is TRBJ2-2, the V gene TRBV5-6, with D tentatively TRBD2 (6 bases). Germline CDR1 reads SGHDT; CDR2 reads YYEEEE. The CDR3 sequence is 14 residues long. Trimming shortened V by 3 bases and J by 6 bases, and 12 bases separated the two germline ends. DNA for the CDR3: TGTGCCAGCAGCTGGGGCAGGGAGGCCGGGGAGCTGTTTTTT. Amino acids: CASSWGREAGELFF.

The chain carries TRBV6-6 and TRBJ1-2; unclear D gene. The CDR3 runs to 14 residues. Trimming shortened V by 0 bases and J by 7 bases, and 12 bases separated the two germline ends. Germline assignment: CDR1 MNHNY and CDR2 SVGAGI (reference sequence). This CDR3 is CASSYSVGRPGYTF. The CDR3 DNA reads as TGTGCCAGCAGTTACTCTGTCGGCAGGCCTGGCTACACCTTC.

This clonotype was seen repeatedly, ten times or more. V is TRBV15 and J is TRBJ2-1, with D perhaps matching TRBD1 (5 bases). V shed 0 bases and J shed 8 bases, with 8 bases lying between them. The germline V gene has CDR1 LNHNV and CDR2 YYDKDF (reference sequence). The CDR3 loop spans 13 amino acids. The CDR3, as DNA: TGTGCCACCAGCAGAGATAAGGGGTATGAGCAGTTCTTC. Translation: CATSRDKGYEQFF.

The table lists this clonotype with a few counts. The chain has TRBV9 and TRBJ2-2; TRBD1 matches at 7 bases. Trimming at V came to 0 bases and at J to 1 base, leaving 0 bases not matched to a gene. This CDR3 contains 15 residues. Germline CDR1 reads SGDLS; CDR2 reads YYNGEE. This CDR3 reads CASSVGQGNTGELFF. The CDR3 coding sequence is TGTGCCAGCAGCGTAGGACAGGGGAACACCGGGGAGCTGTTTTTT. The whole variable domain, remainder taken from reference TRBV9 and TRBJ2-2, is DSGVTQTPKHLITATGQRVTLRCSPRSGDLSVYWYQQSLDQGLQFLIQYYNGEERAKGNILERFSAQQFPDLHSELNLSSLELGDSALYFCASSVGQGNTGELFFGEGSRLTVL.

The rearrangement links TRBV2 to TRBJ2-7; perhaps TRBD1 as D (6 bases). CDR1 and CDR2 from the germline V gene are SNHLY and FYNNEI. Trimming shortened V by 2 bases and J by 1 base, and 12 bases separated the two germline ends. CDR3 length equals 15 residues. The CDR3 DNA sequence: TGTGCCAGCAGTGAACGCCGACAGGCGTCCTACGAGCAGTACTTC. Protein sequence: CASSERRQASYEQYF.

This clonotype has a count of ten or more. V usage is TRBV24-1 and J usage is TRBJ1-5, with D hard to call. The CDR3 consists of 13 residues. V was pared by 5 bases and J by 2 bases, with 6 bases between. The germline gives CDR1 KGHDR, CDR2 SFDVKD. Here the CDR3 reads CATSVQGNQPQHF. In DNA form, the CDR3 reads TGTGCCACCAGTGTCCAGGGCAATCAGCCCCAGCATTTT.

The sample holds a few counts of this clonotype. This chain uses TRBV5-5 with TRBJ2-6; the match to TRBD1 covers 8 bases. The CDR3 runs 17 residues. The germline V gene encodes CDR1 SGHKS and CDR2 YYEKEE (reference sequence). After removal of 0 bases from V and 0 bases from J, the junction contained 2 bases not matched to a gene. CDR3 region: CASSLAQGASGANVLTF. In nucleotides, the CDR3 is TGTGCCAGCAGCTTGGCGCAGGGGGCCTCTGGGGCCAACGTCCTGACTTTC. The variable domain in full, completed from reference TRBV5-5 and TRBJ2-6, reads DAGVTQSPTHLIKTRGQQVTLRCSPISGHKSVSWYQQVLGQGPQFIFQYYEKEERGRGNFPDRFSARQFPNYSSELNVNALLLGDSALYLCASSLAQGASGANVLTFGAGSRLTVL.

The table lists this clonotype with a few counts. V and J are TRBV5-1 and TRBJ2-3; 12 nucleotides line up with TRBD2. The V and J ends lost 6 bases and 4 bases, in that order; junction bases with no gene match: 6. The CDR3 totals 15 residues. Looked up from germline, CDR1 is SGHRS and CDR2 is YFSETQ. The CDR3 sequence: CASIPSGGAADTQYF. DNA for the CDR3: TGCGCCAGCATCCCTAGCGGGGGGGCAGCAGATACGCAGTATTTT.